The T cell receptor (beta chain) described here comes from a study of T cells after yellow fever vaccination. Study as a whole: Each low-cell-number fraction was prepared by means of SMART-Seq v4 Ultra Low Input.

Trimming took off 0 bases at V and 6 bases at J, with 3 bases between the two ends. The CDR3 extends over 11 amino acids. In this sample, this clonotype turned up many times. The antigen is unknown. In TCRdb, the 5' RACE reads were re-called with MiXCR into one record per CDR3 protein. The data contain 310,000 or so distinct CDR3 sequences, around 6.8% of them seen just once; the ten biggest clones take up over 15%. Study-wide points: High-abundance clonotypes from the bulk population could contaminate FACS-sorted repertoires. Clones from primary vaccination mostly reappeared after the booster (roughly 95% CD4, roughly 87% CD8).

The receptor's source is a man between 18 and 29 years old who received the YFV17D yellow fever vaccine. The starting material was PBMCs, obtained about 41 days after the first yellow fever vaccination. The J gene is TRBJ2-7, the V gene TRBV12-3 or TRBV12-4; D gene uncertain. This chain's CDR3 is CASSLAGEQYF. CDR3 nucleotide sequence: TGTGCCAGCAGTTTAGCCGGCGAGCAGTACTTC.